The sequence of this TCR beta chain was determined in a study of blood T cell repertoires in COVID-19. Study-level background: Samples came from the United States, Italy and Spain, spanning acute and convalescent COVID-19. The analysed material was cDNA or gDNA that came from T cells, B-cell-depleted T cells, or PBMCs.

V lost 0 bases and J lost 5, with 9 bases in between. The CDR3 is made up of 13 amino acids. The germline V gene encodes CDR1 SGHRS and CDR2 YFSETQ. In the source study's methods: By means of reference gene primer amplification, nucleated cell counts were estimated. The table came from immunoSEQ multiplex PCR; TCRdb's copy has only in-frame clones and leaves some out. The DNA was the basis for D and trimming; V, J and clone size are from that table. The sample carries 150,000 or so clones, about three quarters recorded once. The table lists this clone with a few counts. This TCR derives from a man older than 75 with acute or convalescent COVID-19. The V gene is TRBV5-1, the J gene TRBJ2-7; D may be TRBD2 (5 bases). Sequences were obtained from peripheral blood. CDR3: CASSLGRGDEQYF. The DNA of the CDR3 is TGCGCCAGCAGCTTGGGTCGGGGTGACGAGCAGTACTTC.